This T cell receptor (beta chain) was recorded in a study of T cell repertoires in aging, cancer and after chemotherapy. Study observations and caveats: Untreated cancer patients had significantly lower blood TCR diversity than age-matched healthy donors. In healthy donors, age-related TCR diversity loss mainly reflected lost richness.

Comments on this clonotype: What it binds is unknown.

The V gene end was trimmed by 5 bases and the J gene end by 9 bases; junction bases not matched to a gene: 10. Germline assignment: CDR1 MNHEY and CDR2 SVGEGT. The CDR3 extends over 15 amino acids. The template was genomic DNA from peripheral blood, not RNA. Multiplex touch-down PCR with TRB-A/B primers amplified rearranged V-D-J TRB sequences. TCRdb fed the multiplex PCR reads into MiXCR, producing one record per CDR3 protein. This table holds about 13,000 distinct CDR3 sequences, roughly 24% found once. Sequencing input: blood. This TCR was recovered from a human donor in good health. The chain combines TRBV6-2 or TRBV6-3 with TRBJ2-5; 12 bases agree with TRBD2. CDR3 amino acids: CASSKGLAGFRPQYF. CDR3 nucleotide sequence: TGTGCCAGCAGTAAGGGACTAGCGGGCTTCCGCCCCCAGTACTTC.